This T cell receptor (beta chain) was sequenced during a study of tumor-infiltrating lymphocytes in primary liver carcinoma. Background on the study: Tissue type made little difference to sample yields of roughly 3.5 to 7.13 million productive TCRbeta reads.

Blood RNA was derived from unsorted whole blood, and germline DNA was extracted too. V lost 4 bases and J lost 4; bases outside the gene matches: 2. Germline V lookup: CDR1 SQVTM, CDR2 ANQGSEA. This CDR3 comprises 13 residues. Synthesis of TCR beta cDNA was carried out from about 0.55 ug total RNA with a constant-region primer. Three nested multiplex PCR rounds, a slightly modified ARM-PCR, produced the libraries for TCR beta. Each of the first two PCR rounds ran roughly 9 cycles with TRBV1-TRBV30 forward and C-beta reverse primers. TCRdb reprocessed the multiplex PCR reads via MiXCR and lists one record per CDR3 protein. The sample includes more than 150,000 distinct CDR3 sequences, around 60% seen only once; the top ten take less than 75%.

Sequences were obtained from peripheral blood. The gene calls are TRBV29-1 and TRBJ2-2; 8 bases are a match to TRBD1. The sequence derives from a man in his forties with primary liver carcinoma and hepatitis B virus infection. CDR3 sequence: CSVADRVTGELFF. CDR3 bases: TGCAGCGTTGCGGACAGGGTCACCGGGGAGCTGTTTTTT.